This TCR beta chain was captured in a study of a mutant IDH1 vaccine in newly diagnosed glioma. Sample time point: week 11, during vaccination. It was 300 ug of mutant IDH1 20-mer peptide that made up each vaccine dose, given with topical imiquimod. Regarding this clone: Its antigen is not known.

Profiling relied on immunoSEQ multiplex PCR, and the TCRdb table lists in-frame clones only, not all of them. This table has about 25,000 clones, approximately 80% appearing once. The V and J ends lost 4 bases and 1 base respectively, with 5 bases between them. The CDR3 length is 14 residues. Germline V gives CDR1 SNHLY, CDR2 FYNNEI. The specimen comprised PBMCs, sampled from a glioma patient whose treatment included an IDH1 peptide vaccine. The chain joins TRBV2 to TRBJ2-6; D is unclear. The clonotype comes from a woman under 30 with glioma. CDR3 region: CASSVGSGANVLTF. The CDR3 DNA follows: TGTGCCAGCAGTGTCGGGTCTGGGGCCAACGTCCTGACTTTC.